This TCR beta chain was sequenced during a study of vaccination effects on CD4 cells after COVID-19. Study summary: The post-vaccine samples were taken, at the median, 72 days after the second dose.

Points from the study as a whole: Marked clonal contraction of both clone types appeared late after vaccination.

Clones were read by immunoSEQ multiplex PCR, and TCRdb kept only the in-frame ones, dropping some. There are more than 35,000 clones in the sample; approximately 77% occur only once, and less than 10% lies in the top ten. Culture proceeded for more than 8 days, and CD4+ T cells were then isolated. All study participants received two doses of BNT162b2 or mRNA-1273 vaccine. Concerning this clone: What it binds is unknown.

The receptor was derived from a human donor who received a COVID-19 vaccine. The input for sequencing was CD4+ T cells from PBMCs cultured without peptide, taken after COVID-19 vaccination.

CDR3 region: CASSVSQVYNSPLHF. The CDR3, as DNA: TGTGCCAGCAGCGTATCACAGGTCTATAATTCACCCCTCCACTTT. This chain links TRBV9 with TRBJ1-6, with D possibly being TRBD1 (5 bases). V shed 1 base and J shed 3 bases, with 8 bases lying between them. The CDR3 is made up of 15 amino acids. The V gene's germline CDR1 is SGDLS and CDR2 YYNGEE. Full variable domain (remainder filled in from reference TRBV9 and TRBJ1-6): DSGVTQTPKHLITATGQRVTLRCSPRSGDLSVYWYQQSLDQGLQFLIQYYNGEERAKGNILERFSAQQFPDLHSELNLSSLELGDSALYFCASSVSQVYNSPLHFGNGTRLTVT.